The 23 T cell receptor beta chains given below trace back to one sample, sequenced in a study of regulatory T cells in long-lasting Graves disease. With iRepertoire HTBI primers and Arm-PCR of CDR3 regions, TCR beta libraries were built. TCRdb re-called the multiplex PCR reads through MiXCR, storing one row per CDR3 protein. Among about 440,000 distinct CDR3 sequences, about 15% were seen once, and the ten largest hold 20% to 25%. Time point given: newly diagnosed GD, antithyroid drugs for less than 3 months. TCR sequences were obtained from RNA taken from PBMCs. These sequences were also reported in another study, on T cells in Graves' hyperthyroidism and ophthalmopathy.

The input for sequencing was peripheral blood mononuclear cells (PBMCs), taken at new diagnosis, from a patient treated with antithyroid drugs. The receptors were sampled from a woman aged 18-35 years with Graves disease.

On this clonotype itself: A single base separates this from a much larger clone, so it may be a read error. V and J are TRBV5-6 and TRBJ2-7, with TRBD1 identical over 9 bases. The CDR3 sequence is 16 residues long. Germline CDR1 SGHDT, CDR2 YYEEEE. V was pared by 6 bases and J by 7 bases, with 17 bases of the junction left unmatched. The CDR3 sequence: CASKPRGDRDGDEQYF. The DNA for the CDR3 is TGTGCCAGCAAGCCCAGGGGGGACAGGGATGGGGATGAGCAGTACTTC. The full variable domain, rest sourced from reference TRBV5-6 and TRBJ2-7, is DAGVTQSPTHLIKTRGQQVTLRCSPKSGHDTVSWYQQALGQGPQFIFQYYEEEERQRGNFPDRFSGHQFPNYSSELNVNALLLGDSALYLCASKPRGDRDGDEQYFGPGTRLTVT.

This clonotype was found many times. J is TRBJ1-5 and V is TRBV7-3; D gene unclear. V was shortened by 4 bases and J by 0 bases, with 7 bases between the two germline ends. Germline V CDR1 and CDR2: SGHTA, FQGTGA. This CDR3 spans 14 amino acids. This CDR3 reads CASSSLISNQPQHF. The CDR3 DNA is TGTGCCAGCAGCTCACTTATTAGCAATCAGCCCCAGCATTTT.

Ten or more counts support this clonotype. The chain recombines TRBV3-1 with TRBJ1-2; weak D call: TRBD1 (6 bases). The CDR3 totals 12 residues. The germline V gene has CDR1 LGHDT and CDR2 YNNKEL (reference sequence). V was clipped by 6 bases and J by 8 bases, with 13 bases between them. The CDR3 DNA sequence: TGTGCCAGCAGGGCGGCAGGGGACGGCTACACCTTC. Protein: CASRAAGDGYTF.

Only one count was recorded for this clonotype. The chain links TRBV11-2 to TRBJ2-3; D may be TRBD2 (6 bases). The CDR3 is 13 residues long. CDR1 and CDR2 (germline): SGHAT, FQNNGV. Trimming stripped 5 bases from V and 4 bases from J, with 10 bases between. CDR3 sequence: CASSLRLADTQYF. CDR3 coding DNA: TGTGCCAGCAGCCTAAGACTAGCAGATACGCAGTATTTT.

This clonotype was seen at least ten times. The rearrangement links TRBV28 to TRBJ2-2; the match to TRBD2 covers 8 bases. Trimming took 3 bases from V and 1 from J; bases not matched to a gene: 1. Germline CDR1 and CDR2: MDHEN and SYDVKM. CDR3 length: 15 residues. The CDR3, as DNA: TGTGCCAGCAGTTTCACTAGCGGGAACACCGGGGAGCTGTTTTTT. It translates to CASSFTSGNTGELFF.

This clonotype has ten or more counts. The V gene is TRBV20-1, the J gene TRBJ2-3; D is uncertain. The germline V gene has CDR1 DFQATT and CDR2 SNEGSKA (reference sequence). CDR3 length: 15 residues. Trimming left V 6 bases short and J 0 bases short, with 16 bases between. CDR3 sequence reads: CSATIRPLSTDTQYF. CDR3 bases: TGCAGTGCCACCATCCGGCCCCTTAGCACAGATACGCAGTATTTT.

This clonotype was picked up many times. This chain uses TRBV7-8 with TRBJ2-7; the match to TRBD2 covers 8 bases. V gave up 2 bases and J gave up 2 bases; unmatched junction bases: 5. Germline assignment: CDR1 SGHVS and CDR2 FQNEAQ. The length of the CDR3 is 15 residues. The CDR3 coding sequence is TGTGCCAGCAGCTTATGGCGGGAGGTCGCCTACGAGCAGTACTTC. As protein: CASSLWREVAYEQYF.

The chain uses TRBV2 and TRBJ2-2; 9 bases are shared with TRBD1. The V segment lost 4 bases and the J segment 0 bases; nucleotides outside the gene matches: 3. The CDR3 sequence is 16 residues long. Germline lookup yields CDR1 SNHLY and CDR2 FYNNEI. CDR3 bases: TGTGCCAGCAGTGTACAGGGGGCGTCGAACACCGGGGAGCTGTTTTTT. This codes for CASSVQGASNTGELFF.

V and J are TRBV13 and TRBJ2-7; TRBD2 aligns across 13 bases. The V segment lost 6 bases and the J segment 6 bases; nucleotides outside the gene matches: 8. Germline-derived CDR1 and CDR2 are PRHDT and FYEKMQ (reference sequence). This CDR3 is 15 amino acids long. The CDR3 is CASSFGLAGAGEQYF. Written as DNA, the CDR3 is TGTGCCAGCAGTTTTGGACTAGCGGGAGCGGGCGAGCAGTACTTC.

This sequence joins TRBV29-1 and TRBJ2-6; TRBD1 matches 8 bases. This CDR3 has 16 residues. Germline CDR1 is SQVTM and CDR2 is ANQGSEA. V lost 4 bases to trimming and J lost 3 bases; unmatched junction nucleotides: 8. CDR3 protein: CSVAVAGGFGANVLTF. The CDR3, as DNA: TGCAGCGTTGCTGTAGCAGGGGGCTTTGGGGCCAACGTCCTGACTTTC.

This clonotype was seen repeatedly, ten times or more. The rearrangement joins TRBV7-9 to TRBJ2-1, with D hard to call. The V and J ends lost 2 bases and 10 bases respectively, with 9 bases between them. Germline V gives CDR1 SEHNR, CDR2 FQNEAQ (reference sequence). The CDR3 has 12 amino acids. The DNA for the CDR3 is TGTGCCAGCAGCTTACAGCCCTGGGAGCAGTTCTTC. It is translated as CASSLQPWEQFF.

The chain recombines TRBV19 with TRBJ1-5; D is unclear. The germline CDR1 and CDR2 sequences are LNHDA and SQIVND (reference sequence). The CDR3 loop spans 13 amino acids. V lost 7 bases and J lost 9, with 16 bases in between. DNA for the CDR3: TGTGCCAGTACCGAGCTTGTTGATGGGCCCCAGCATTTT. Its protein product is CASTELVDGPQHF.

In its sample, this clonotype was seen many times. The chain uses TRBV2 and TRBJ2-7; D remains ambiguous. V was trimmed by 6 bases and J by 3 bases, leaving 6 bases between them. The V gene's germline CDR1 is SNHLY and CDR2 FYNNEI. The CDR3 is 11 amino acids. For the CDR3, the DNA is TGTGCCAGCAGGGCATACTACGAGCAGTACTTC. Its protein is CASRAYYEQYF. Using reference TRBV2 and TRBJ2-7 for the parts outside the CDR3, the full variable domain is EPEVTQTPSHQVTQMGQEVILRCVPISNHLYFYWYRQILGQKVEFLVSFYNNEISEKSEIFDDQFSVERPDGSNFTLKIRSTKLEDSAMYFCASRAYYEQYFGPGTRLTVT.

This clonotype was picked up many times. J is TRBJ2-1 and V is TRBV10-3; 13 nucleotides match TRBD2. CDR3 length equals 16 residues. V was clipped by 3 bases and J by 7 bases; unmatched bases: 6. Germline values: CDR1 ENHRY, CDR2 SYGVKD. CDR3 nucleotide sequence: TGTGCCATCAGTGACAGGACTAGCGGGAGCGGGAATGAGCAGTTCTTC. Translating gives CAISDRTSGSGNEQFF.

The chain has TRBV5-1 and TRBJ2-5; TRBD1 aligns across 10 bases. Germline CDR1 SGHRS, CDR2 YFSETQ. The CDR3 runs 14 residues. J gave up 9 bases and V 3 bases, and 8 bases lay outside the gene matches. The CDR3 nucleotides read TGCGCCAGCAGCTCCGGGACAGGGGTGGAGTCCCAGTACTTC. Encoded protein: CASSSGTGVESQYF.

This clonotype was seen a handful of times. The chain couples TRBV7-9 to TRBJ2-1; TRBD2 aligns across 10 bases. Germline CDR1 reads SEHNR; CDR2 reads FQNEAQ (reference sequence). The CDR3 is 15 residues long. V was pared by 3 bases and J by 12 bases, with 11 bases of the junction left unmatched. As DNA, the CDR3 is TGTGCCAGCAGCTTTTCGGCAGCGGGAGGGCCGGTGCAGTTCTTC. Translating it yields CASSFSAAGGPVQFF.

This clonotype came up many times. The V call is TRBV18, the J call TRBJ2-7; tentatively, D is TRBD2 (5 bases). This CDR3 region has 14 residues. Germline values: CDR1 KGHSH, CDR2 LQKENI. Trimming removed 2 bases from V and 3 bases from J, with 11 bases in between. The CDR3: CASSPSHGIYEQYF. CDR3 nucleotide sequence: TGTGCCAGCTCACCATCGCACGGGATCTACGAGCAGTACTTC.

This clonotype was seen a few times. A much larger clone sits a single nucleotide away, making a read error possible. The CDR3: CASGYRPSSADTQYF. The CDR3 DNA is TGTGCCAGCGGCTACCGACCAAGCAGTGCAGATACGCAGTATTTT. V gene TRBV7-2 combines with J gene TRBJ2-3; D not resolved. The germline V gene encodes CDR1 SGHTA and CDR2 FQGNSA. Trimming took 8 bases from V and 4 from J, leaving 19 bases between them. The CDR3 covers 15 residues.

This clonotype was found many times. V is TRBV20-1 and J is TRBJ2-7; no reliable D call. Germline CDR1 reads DFQATT; CDR2 reads SNEGSKA (reference sequence). The CDR3 covers 12 residues. V was pared by 4 bases and J by 1 base, with 8 bases between. CDR3 sequence reads: CSATEASYEQYF. The CDR3 DNA follows: TGCAGTGCTACGGAAGCTTCCTACGAGCAGTACTTC.

Many counts were recorded for this clonotype. The V gene is TRBV11-2, the J gene TRBJ2-7, with 8 positions matching TRBD2. The CDR3 totals 17 residues. J gave up 7 bases and V 1 base, and 15 bases lay outside the gene matches. Looked up from germline, CDR1 is SGHAT and CDR2 is FQNNGV. DNA for the CDR3: TGTGCCAGCAGCTTAGGGGGGCTAGCGGGCCTTCGGCTGGAGCAGTACTTC. Its protein is CASSLGGLAGLRLEQYF.

This clonotype was recorded at least ten times. The gene calls are TRBV18 and TRBJ1-1, with TRBD1 as a possible D gene (5 bases). Germline values: CDR1 KGHSH, CDR2 LQKENI. The CDR3 spans 14 residues. V was pared by 3 bases and J by 0 bases, with 8 bases between. The CDR3 protein is CASSPQTVNTEAFF. The DNA for the CDR3 is TGTGCCAGCTCACCTCAGACAGTGAACACTGAAGCTTTCTTT. The variable domain in full, with the rest retrieved from reference TRBV18 and TRBJ1-1, is NAGVMQNPRHLVRRRGQEARLRCSPMKGHSHVYWYRQLPEEGLKFMVYLQKENIIDESGMPKERFSAEFPKEGPSILRIQQVVRGDSAAYFCASSPQTVNTEAFFGQGTRLTVV.

In regard to this clonotype: Just one base apart from a much larger clone, this may be a read error. CDR3: CASGPQGGELFF. CDR3 coding DNA: TGTGCCAGCGGCCCCCAGGGAGGGGAGCTGTTTTTT. The chain employs TRBV6-1 and TRBJ2-2; a weak D match, TRBD1 (5 bases). CDR1 and CDR2 (germline): MNHNS, SASEGT. CDR3 length: 12 amino acids. Trimming cost V 8 bases and J 8 bases, with 12 bases left between them.

This clonotype has a single count. It differs at one base from a far larger clone, so likely a read error. V usage is TRBV28 and J usage is TRBJ2-7, with 16 nucleotides matching TRBD2. This CDR3 region has 18 residues. V was clipped by 6 bases and J by 7 bases; unmatched bases: 15. Germline CDR1 and CDR2: MDHEN and SYDVKM. Here the CDR3 reads CASSPGTSGRGLYNEQYF. The DNA of the CDR3 is TGTGCCAGCAGCCCCGGGACTAGCGGGAGGGGGCTTTACAATGAGCAGTACTTC.